This entry lists 11 T cell receptor beta chains sequenced from one sample in a study of regulatory T cells in long-lasting Graves disease. To make TCR beta libraries, researchers used iRepertoire HTBI primers and Arm-PCR of CDR3 regions. Via MiXCR, TCRdb re-called the multiplex PCR reads, giving one row per CDR3 protein. The repertoire holds hundreds of thousands of distinct CDR3 sequences, with around 21% as singletons. The time point is: persistent/refractory GD, antithyroid drugs over 5 years with positive TRAb. Extracted PBMC RNA gave rise to the TCR library. The source material was peripheral blood mononuclear cells (PBMCs), sampled when the disease was refractory, from a patient treated with antithyroid drugs. These receptors were collected from a female donor with Graves disease.

Concerning this clonotype: A much more abundant neighbour one base away suggests this may be a read error. Lacking the conserved final phenylalanine or tryptophan, this CDR3 likely reflects a read error. The chain joins TRBV2 to TRBJ1-1; D not resolved. The CDR3 totals 13 residues. The germline V gene encodes CDR1 SNHLY and CDR2 FYNNEI. The V and J ends lost 6 bases and 8 bases respectively, with 16 bases between them. CDR3 in amino acids: CASSPFGDDEAFL. The DNA of the CDR3 is TGTGCCAGCAGCCCATTCGGGGATGACGAAGCTTTCCTT.

Details on this clonotype: This may arise from a read error, as a much more abundant clone is one base away. This chain joins TRBV20-1 and TRBJ1-6, with D possibly TRBD1 on 5 matching bases. V lost 1 base and J lost 1, with 14 bases in between. The CDR3 extends over 17 amino acids. From germline, CDR1 is DFQATT and CDR2 SNEGSKA (reference sequence). This CDR3 is CSARVRGTGSYNSPLHF. CDR3 coding DNA: TGCAGTGCTAGAGTTCGAGGGACCGGGTCCTATAATTCACCCCTCCACTTT.

The sample holds many counts of this clonotype. The V call is TRBV28, the J call TRBJ1-4; D gene ambiguous. Germline V CDR1 and CDR2: MDHEN, SYDVKM. This CDR3 is 13 amino acids long. Trimming removed 6 bases from V and 10 bases from J, with 15 bases in between. CDR3 in amino acids: CASRGRAHGKLFF. In DNA form, the CDR3 reads TGTGCCAGCAGAGGACGGGCCCATGGAAAACTGTTTTTT.

This clonotype occurred many times. The rearrangement links TRBV6-1 to TRBJ2-7; the match to TRBD1 covers 7 bases. The CDR3 spans 14 residues. J gave up 4 bases and V 5 bases, and 8 bases lay outside the gene matches. Germline CDR1 reads MNHNS; CDR2 reads SASEGT. The CDR3 spells CASSRGQVAYEQYF. The DNA for the CDR3 is TGTGCCAGCAGTCGCGGACAGGTTGCGTACGAGCAGTACTTC.

The chain links TRBV28 to TRBJ2-5, with 11 bases aligning to TRBD1. This CDR3 comprises 15 residues. Trimming at V came to 4 bases and at J to 7 bases, leaving 8 bases not matched to a gene. The V gene's germline CDR1 is MDHEN and CDR2 SYDVKM. The CDR3 coding sequence is TGTGCCAGCAGTTCCCGGACAGGGGGCCGGGGGACCCAGTACTTC. It specifies CASSSRTGGRGTQYF.

A remark on this clonotype: It is likely a read error: a sequence one base away is far more abundant. This sequence joins TRBV12-3 or TRBV12-4 and TRBJ1-1; no definite D call. This CDR3 spans 13 amino acids. As DNA, the CDR3 is TGTGCCTGCAGGCCAGTCCCGAACACTGAAGCTTTCTTT. It codes for CACRPVPNTEAFF.

The chain employs TRBV4-1 and TRBJ2-5; TRBD1 matches 7 bases. The germline CDR1 and CDR2 sequences are MGHRA and YSYEKL. After removal of 0 bases from V and 4 bases from J, the junction contained 17 bases not matched to a gene. The CDR3 has 19 residues. CDR3 in amino acids: CASSQEPGTASGVGETQYF. The CDR3 DNA reads TGCGCCAGCAGCCAAGAGCCCGGGACAGCGAGTGGGGTAGGAGAGACCCAGTACTTC.

This clonotype was counted at least ten times. The CDR3: CASSYQGLRTNEKLFF. The CDR3 region has the DNA TGTGCCAGCAGTTATCAGGGGCTCCGAACTAATGAAAAACTGTTTTTT. The chain joins TRBV28 to TRBJ1-4, with D possibly matching TRBD1 (6 bases). Germline V gene data show CDR1 as MDHEN and CDR2 as SYDVKM. The CDR3 has 16 residues. The germline V and J ends were trimmed by 4 bases and 1 base, with 13 bases remaining between them.

The chain combines TRBV29-1 with TRBJ1-3; no clear D. CDR3 size: 11 residues. Trimming took off 7 bases at V and 3 bases at J, with 7 bases between the two ends. Germline V CDR1 and CDR2: SQVTM, ANQGSEA. The CDR3 spells CSGINGNTIYF. The CDR3 DNA reads as TGCAGCGGAATTAATGGAAACACCATATATTTT. The variable domain in full, completed from reference TRBV29-1 and TRBJ1-3, reads SAVISQKPSRDICQRGTSLTIQCQVDSQVTMMFWYRQQPGQSLTLIATANQGSEATYESGFVIDKFPISRPNLTFSTLTVSNMSPEDSSIYLCSGINGNTIYFGEGSWLTVV.

This clonotype was found many times. The rearrangement uses TRBV18 and TRBJ1-1; TRBD1 matches 7 bases. Germline assignment: CDR1 KGHSH and CDR2 LQKENI. Trimming at V came to 6 bases and at J to 2 bases, leaving 6 bases not matched to a gene. This CDR3 has 14 residues. Here the CDR3 DNA reads TGTGCCAGCTCCAGTCTAGGGGGCAACACTGAAGCTTTCTTT. This encodes CASSSLGGNTEAFF.

This clonotype has at least ten counts. CDR3 in amino acids: CASSKTGGGYEQYF. The CDR3 DNA reads TGTGCCAGCAGCAAGACAGGGGGAGGCTACGAGCAGTACTTC. The V call is TRBV11-2, the J call TRBJ2-7, with 9 bases fitting TRBD1. This CDR3 is 14 amino acids long. Germline CDR1 and CDR2: SGHAT and FQNNGV. The junction had 5 bases not matched to a gene; V was cut back by 5 bases and J by 3 bases.